This record covers a single T cell receptor beta chain. Its antigen is not known. The data stem from a study of somatic mutations in cytotoxic T cells in rheumatoid arthritis. Study information: Right after diagnosis, and before any treatment had started, patient peripheral blood (more than 27 ml EDTA) was drawn.

The ends were cut back, 10 bases at V and 2 bases at J, with 15 bases in the middle. The CDR3 is made up of 13 amino acids. Germline V gene lookup returns CDR1 ENHRY and CDR2 SYGVKD. Whole-study results and caveats: Age-matched healthy controls and rheumatoid arthritis patients had CD8+ T-cell clonality that did not differ significantly.

Using positive magnetic bead selection on an AutoMACS, CD4+ and CD8+ cells were isolated, after which their purity was checked by flow cytometry. Under the authors' procedure: Patient CD8+ clones above 1% seldom matched published virus-specific TCRB sequences. Produced via immunoSEQ multiplex PCR; TCRdb's table is partial and in-frame only. V and J calls and clone size come straight from that table; D and trimming were deduced from the DNA. The table lists approximately 5,500 clones, roughly 80% of them singletons. This chain connects TRBV10-3 to TRBJ2-7, with a tentative D call TRBD2 (6 bases). This TCR was sampled from an adult with rheumatoid arthritis. The sequenced sample was CD8+ T cells sorted from blood. The CDR3 region has the DNA TGTGCCACAATAGGAGGGGCCACCTACGAGCAGTACTTC. It is translated as CATIGGATYEQYF.